Below are 20 T cell receptor beta chains sequenced from a single sample in a study of T cell repertoires in cytomegalovirus infection. TCRdb called the reads again in MiXCR, with one record for every CDR3 protein. The data show under 600,000 distinct CDR3 sequences, approximately 15% seen once. Sequenced input: CD8+ T cells from PBMCs. The receptors shown here come from a human donor in good health (CMV status not recorded). Some clones in this sample may be carry-over from other donors' samples.

The J gene is TRBJ2-3, the V gene TRBV14; 7 bases fit TRBD2. The CDR3 loop spans 14 amino acids. J was trimmed by 2 bases and V by 3 bases; bases with no gene match: 2. The germline V gene has CDR1 SGHDN and CDR2 FVKESK. The CDR3 reads CASSHGLDTDTQYF. DNA of the CDR3: TGTGCCAGCAGCCATGGACTAGACACAGATACGCAGTATTTT.

In its sample, this clonotype was seen a few times. This chain connects TRBV27 to TRBJ2-3; the match to TRBD2 covers 7 bases. Germline values: CDR1 MNHEY, CDR2 SMNVEV (reference sequence). The CDR3 runs 16 residues. The trim removed 3 bases at V and 4 bases at J, leaving 10 bases unmatched. The DNA of the CDR3 is TGTGCCAGCAGTTTCCGGGGGGTTAGAGGGTCAGATACGCAGTATTTT. Protein: CASSFRGVRGSDTQYF.

There are many counts of this clonotype. This chain connects TRBV4-2 to TRBJ2-2, with 11 bases lining up with TRBD2. Trimming at V came to 3 bases and at J to 5 bases, leaving 8 bases not matched to a gene. The germline V gene has CDR1 LGHNA and CDR2 YNFKEQ. The CDR3 is made up of 17 amino acids. DNA of the CDR3: TGTGCCAGCAGCCATATAGCGGGAGGGCCGAGGACCGGGGAGCTGTTTTTT. Amino acids: CASSHIAGGPRTGELFF.

This clonotype occurred a few times. This chain links TRBV7-3 with TRBJ2-3, with 8 nucleotides matching TRBD1. V was clipped by 2 bases and J by 4 bases; unmatched bases: 5. Germline V gene data show CDR1 as SGHTA and CDR2 as FQGTGA. The CDR3 extends over 15 amino acids. CDR3 sequence: CASSLGRGRADTQYF. The CDR3 DNA reads TGTGCCAGCAGCTTAGGCAGGGGGCGGGCAGATACGCAGTATTTT.

About this clonotype itself: The junction differs from germline at one of its ends, possibly a read error. J is TRBJ2-3 and V is TRBV14; the D gene is possibly TRBD1 (6 bases). Germline lookup yields CDR1 SGHDN and CDR2 FVKESK. The CDR3 spans 14 residues. In DNA, the CDR3 is TGTGCCAGCAACCAAAGGGGGTCGGGAGATACGCAGTATTTT. Translated, it gives CASNQRGSGDTQYF.

This clonotype was seen ten or more times. V is TRBV28 and J is TRBJ2-1; TRBD1 is a possible D gene (5 bases). The length of the CDR3 is 15 residues. In germline, CDR1 is MDHEN, CDR2 SYDVKM. V was clipped by 3 bases and J by 2 bases, with 11 bases between them. CDR3 sequence: CASSLGLPAYNEQFF. The DNA for the CDR3 is TGTGCCAGCAGTTTGGGGCTCCCAGCCTACAATGAGCAGTTCTTC.

This rearrangement joins TRBV6-4 to TRBJ1-2; TRBD1 matches 9 bases. V was clipped by 3 bases and J by 5 bases; unmatched bases: 10. CDR3 length: 16 residues. Germline CDR1 reads MRHNA; CDR2 reads SNTAGT. In nucleotides, the CDR3 is TGTGCCAGCAGTGAGGCTGGACAGGGGCCGGTTTATGGCTACACCTTC. Translated: CASSEAGQGPVYGYTF.

V usage is TRBV28 and J usage is TRBJ2-1; 11 positions agree with TRBD1. After removal of 5 bases from V and 7 bases from J, the junction contained 10 bases not matched to a gene. Germline CDR1 reads MDHEN; CDR2 reads SYDVKM. The CDR3 covers 16 residues. CDR3 nucleotides: TGTGCCAGCAGTGGGACAGGGGGATTGTTCAGGAATGAGCAGTTCTTC. This gives the protein CASSGTGGLFRNEQFF.

The sample holds a few counts of this clonotype. This chain connects TRBV7-6 to TRBJ2-5, with D perhaps TRBD1 (6 bases). CDR3 length: 12 amino acids. Per the germline V gene, CDR1 is SGHVS and CDR2 is FNYEAQ. V dropped 8 bases and J dropped 2 bases, with 9 bases sitting between them. In DNA form, the CDR3 reads TGTGCCAGCGGGGGCCTACAAGAGACCCAGTACTTC. Its translation is CASGGLQETQYF.

This clonotype came up many times. The chain is built from TRBV4-1 and TRBJ2-5; the D gene could be TRBD1 or TRBD2 (6 bases each). The CDR3 consists of 16 residues. V was clipped by 1 base and J by 0 bases, with 12 bases between them. Per the germline V gene, CDR1 is MGHRA and CDR2 is YSYEKL. In DNA form, the CDR3 reads TGCGCCAGCAGCCAAGGGCTAGGGGGGTACCAAGAGACCCAGTACTTC. This translates into CASSQGLGGYQETQYF.

V is TRBV6-2 or TRBV6-3 and J is TRBJ2-7; 7 bases are shared with TRBD1. The J segment lost 2 bases and the V segment lost 5 bases, leaving 9 bases of the junction unmatched. The CDR3 contains 15 residues. Germline V gene data show CDR1 as MNHEY and CDR2 as SVGEGT. The CDR3 DNA reads TGTGCCAGCAGTGATCGAGTGACAGGGACCTACGAGCAGTACTTC. It translates to CASSDRVTGTYEQYF.

This clonotype was found many times. This sequence joins TRBV11-2 and TRBJ2-5; D unclear. The V gene's germline CDR1 is SGHAT and CDR2 FQNNGV. The CDR3 is 14 amino acids. Trimming shortened V by 1 base and J by 3 bases, and 9 bases separated the two germline ends. The CDR3 sequence: CASSLAGRKETQYF. CDR3 nucleotide sequence: TGTGCCAGCAGCTTAGCTGGCAGAAAAGAGACCCAGTACTTC.

This clonotype was seen repeatedly, ten times or more. This chain's CDR3 is CASSTSPFPYNEQFF. The DNA for the CDR3 is TGTGCCAGCAGTACGAGCCCGTTTCCTTACAATGAGCAGTTCTTC. The chain joins TRBV6-6 to TRBJ2-1; D gene uncertain. This CDR3 spans 15 amino acids. V shed 5 bases and J shed 4 bases, with 15 bases lying between them. In germline, CDR1 is MNHNY, CDR2 SVGAGI (reference sequence).

Points on this clonotype: This could be a read error, since a much larger clone is one nucleotide away. This chain joins TRBV9 and TRBJ2-2; the D call may be TRBD1 or TRBD2 (5 bases each). Trimming left V 7 bases short and J 7 bases short, with 5 bases between. The CDR3 totals 10 residues. Germline lookup yields CDR1 SGDLS and CDR2 YYNGEE. The CDR3 region has the DNA TGTGCCAGCGGGGGCGGGGAGCTGTTTTTT. Amino acid sequence: CASGGGELFF.

V gene TRBV7-6 combines with J gene TRBJ2-3; D not resolved. V lost 5 bases and J lost 3, with 9 bases in between. The germline V gene has CDR1 SGHVS and CDR2 FNYEAQ. The CDR3 sequence is 13 residues long. This chain's CDR3 is CASSPAWTDTQYF. In DNA, the CDR3 is TGTGCCAGCAGCCCTGCATGGACAGATACGCAGTATTTT.

This clonotype was counted a few times. This chain links TRBV10-3 with TRBJ2-7; unclear D gene. Germline assignment: CDR1 ENHRY and CDR2 SYGVKD. This CDR3 has 12 residues. V was trimmed by 1 base and J by 6 bases, leaving 7 bases between them. In DNA, the CDR3 is TGTGCCATCAGTGAGTATTCGGCCGAGCAGTACTTC. Its translation: CAISEYSAEQYF.

This clonotype was recorded at least ten times. The chain recombines TRBV10-2 with TRBJ2-7, with 7 bases that match TRBD1. Trimming at V came to 5 bases and at J to 4 bases, leaving 5 bases not matched to a gene. This CDR3 has 13 amino acids. Germline V gene lookup returns CDR1 WSHSY and CDR2 SAAADI. The CDR3 loop reads CASSPDRNYEQYF. Here the CDR3 DNA reads TGCGCCAGCAGTCCGGACAGGAATTACGAGCAGTACTTC.

This clonotype was recorded many times. The chain carries TRBV7-2 and TRBJ2-2; D is unclear. This CDR3 has 12 residues. CDR1 SGHTA and CDR2 FQGNSA come from the germline V gene. V lost 1 base and J lost 8, with 5 bases in between. CDR3 sequence (DNA): TGTGCCAGCAGCTTAGTCAGGGGGGAGCTGTTTTTT. Translating it yields CASSLVRGELFF.

The chain is built from TRBV19 and TRBJ2-5; 10 bases are a match to TRBD1. The CDR3 totals 15 residues. Germline V CDR1 and CDR2: LNHDA, SQIVND (reference sequence). Losses at the gene ends were 3 bases for V and 4 bases for J; bases not matched to a gene: 5. CDR3 sequence reads: CASSMTGQGGETQYF. The DNA of the CDR3 is TGTGCCAGTAGTATGACCGGACAGGGGGGAGAGACCCAGTACTTC.

The CDR3 protein is CSVDSGLRTDTQYF. CDR3 DNA: TGCAGCGTTGATTCAGGGCTAAGGACAGATACGCAGTATTTT. The chain joins TRBV29-1 to TRBJ2-3; TRBD1 might be the D (5 bases). The ends were cut back, 3 bases at V and 3 bases at J, with 13 bases in the middle. The CDR3 totals 14 residues. Per germline, CDR1 SQVTM and CDR2 ANQGSEA.